This T cell receptor beta chain was identified during a study of blood T cells in healthy people across ages. General study points: From one million sequenced T cells, diversity estimates were lower bounds. As age increased, TCR beta diversity per million T cells fell in a roughly linear fashion.

PCR was performed a second time for 7 to 11 cycles using a sample-barcoded 5' primer and a J-beta primer mix. Template switching added a 12-random-nucleotide identifier to every cDNA molecule. Paired-end reads containing CDR3 totaled no fewer than 2.5 million for each sample. Each CDR3 protein gets one entry after TCRdb re-called the 5' RACE reads with MiXCR. The sample comprises 730,000 or so distinct CDR3 sequences, 43% of which are singletons, and around a fifth rests with the top ten. About this clonotype: Its antigen is still unknown.

This CDR3 is built from 16 residues. Looked up from germline, CDR1 is SGHRS and CDR2 is YFSETQ. V was pared by 3 bases and J by 5 bases, with 5 bases of the junction left unmatched. V usage is TRBV5-1 and J usage is TRBJ2-5; 15 bases fit TRBD2. This TCR came from a woman between 55 and 75 years old in good health. The sequencing sample was made of blood. The CDR3: CASSWTSGGAGETQYF. The DNA of the CDR3 is TGCGCCAGCAGCTGGACTAGCGGGGGGGCCGGGGAGACCCAGTACTTC.